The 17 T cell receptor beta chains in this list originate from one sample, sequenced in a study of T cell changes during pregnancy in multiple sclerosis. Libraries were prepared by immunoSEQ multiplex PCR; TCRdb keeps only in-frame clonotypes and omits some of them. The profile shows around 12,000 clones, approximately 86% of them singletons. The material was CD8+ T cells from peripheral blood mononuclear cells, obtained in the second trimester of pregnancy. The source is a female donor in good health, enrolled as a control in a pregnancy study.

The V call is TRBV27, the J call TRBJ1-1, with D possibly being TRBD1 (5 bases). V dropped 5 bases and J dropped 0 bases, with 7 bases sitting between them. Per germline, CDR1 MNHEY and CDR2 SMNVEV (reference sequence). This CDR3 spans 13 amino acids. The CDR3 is CASSPGLNTEAFF. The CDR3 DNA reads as TGTGCCAGCAGTCCAGGGCTGAACACTGAAGCTTTCTTT.

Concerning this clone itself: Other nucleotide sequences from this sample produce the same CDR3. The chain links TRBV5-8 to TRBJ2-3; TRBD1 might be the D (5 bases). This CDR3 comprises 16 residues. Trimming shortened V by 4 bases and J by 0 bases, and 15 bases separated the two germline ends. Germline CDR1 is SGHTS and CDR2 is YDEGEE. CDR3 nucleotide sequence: TGTGCCAGCAGCCCGGACACAAAGTCTAGCACAGATACGCAGTATTTT. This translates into CASSPDTKSSTDTQYF.

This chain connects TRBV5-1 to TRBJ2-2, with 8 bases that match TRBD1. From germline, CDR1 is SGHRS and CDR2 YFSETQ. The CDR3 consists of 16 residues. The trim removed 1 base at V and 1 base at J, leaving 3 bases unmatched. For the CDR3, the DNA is TGCGCCAGCAGCTTGACGGGACAGGTGAACACCGGGGAGCTGTTTTTT. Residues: CASSLTGQVNTGELFF.

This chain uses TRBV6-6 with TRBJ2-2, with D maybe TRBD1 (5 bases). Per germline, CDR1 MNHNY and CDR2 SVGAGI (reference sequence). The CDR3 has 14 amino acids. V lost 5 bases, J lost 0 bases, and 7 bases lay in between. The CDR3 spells CASSRQSNTGELFF. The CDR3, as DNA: TGTGCCAGCAGTCGACAGTCGAACACCGGGGAGCTGTTTTTT.

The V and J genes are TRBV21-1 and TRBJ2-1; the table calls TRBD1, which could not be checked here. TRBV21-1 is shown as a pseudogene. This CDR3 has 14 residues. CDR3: CASSKDRGGNEQFF. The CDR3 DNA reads TGTGCCAGCAGCAAGGACAGGGGGGGCAATGAGCAGTTCTTC.

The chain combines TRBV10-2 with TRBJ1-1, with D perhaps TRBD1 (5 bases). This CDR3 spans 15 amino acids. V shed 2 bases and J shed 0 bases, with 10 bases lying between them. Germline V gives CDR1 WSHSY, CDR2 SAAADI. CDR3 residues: CASSEVQGMNTEAFF. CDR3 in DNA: TGCGCCAGCAGTGAGGTCCAGGGTATGAACACTGAAGCTTTCTTT.

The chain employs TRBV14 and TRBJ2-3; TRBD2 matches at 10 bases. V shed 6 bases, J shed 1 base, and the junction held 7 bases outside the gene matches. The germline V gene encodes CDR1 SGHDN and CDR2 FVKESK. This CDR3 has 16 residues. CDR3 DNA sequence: TGTGCCAGCAGGTCTAGCGGGAGTCCTCGCACAGATACGCAGTATTTT. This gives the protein CASRSSGSPRTDTQYF.

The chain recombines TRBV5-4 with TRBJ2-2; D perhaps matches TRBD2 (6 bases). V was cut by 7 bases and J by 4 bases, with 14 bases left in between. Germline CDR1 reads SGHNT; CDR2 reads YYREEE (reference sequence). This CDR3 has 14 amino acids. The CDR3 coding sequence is TGTGCCAGCTCGGGGACTTCGGGCACCGGGGAGCTGTTTTTT. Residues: CASSGTSGTGELFF.

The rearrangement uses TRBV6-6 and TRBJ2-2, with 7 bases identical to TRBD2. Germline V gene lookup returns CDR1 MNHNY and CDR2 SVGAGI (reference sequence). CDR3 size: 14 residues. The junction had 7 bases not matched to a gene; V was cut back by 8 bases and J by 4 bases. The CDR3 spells CASATGGGTGELFF. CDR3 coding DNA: TGTGCCAGCGCTACGGGGGGAGGCACCGGGGAGCTGTTTTTT.

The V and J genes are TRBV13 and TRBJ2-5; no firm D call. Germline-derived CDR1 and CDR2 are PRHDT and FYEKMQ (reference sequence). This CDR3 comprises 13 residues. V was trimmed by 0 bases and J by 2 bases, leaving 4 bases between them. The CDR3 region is CASSLGRQETQYF. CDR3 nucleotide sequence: TGTGCCAGCAGCTTAGGCAGACAAGAGACCCAGTACTTC.

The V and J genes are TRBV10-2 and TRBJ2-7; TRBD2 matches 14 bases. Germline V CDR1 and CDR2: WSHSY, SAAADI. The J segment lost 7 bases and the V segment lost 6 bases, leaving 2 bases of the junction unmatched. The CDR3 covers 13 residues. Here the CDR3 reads CASRGTSGGEQYF. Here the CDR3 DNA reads TGCGCCAGCAGGGGGACTAGCGGGGGTGAGCAGTACTTC.

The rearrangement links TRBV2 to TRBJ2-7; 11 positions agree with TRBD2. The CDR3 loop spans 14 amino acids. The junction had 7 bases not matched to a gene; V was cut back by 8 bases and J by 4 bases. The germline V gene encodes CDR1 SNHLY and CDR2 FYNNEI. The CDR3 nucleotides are TGTGCCAGCGGTAGCGGGAGGGCCGTTTACGAGCAGTACTTC. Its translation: CASGSGRAVYEQYF. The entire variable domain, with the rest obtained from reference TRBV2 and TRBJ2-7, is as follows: EPEVTQTPSHQVTQMGQEVILRCVPISNHLYFYWYRQILGQKVEFLVSFYNNEISEKSEIFDDQFSVERPDGSNFTLKIRSTKLEDSAMYFCASGSGRAVYEQYFGPGTRLTVT.

This CDR3 is CASRVDFSSYNEQFF. CDR3 DNA: TGTGCCAGCAGGGTGGACTTTAGCTCCTACAATGAGCAGTTCTTC. The chain carries TRBV27 and TRBJ2-1; a possible D gene is TRBD2 (5 bases). The CDR3 has 15 residues. From germline, CDR1 is MNHEY and CDR2 SMNVEV (reference sequence). The ends were cut back, 6 bases at V and 0 bases at J, with 12 bases in the middle.

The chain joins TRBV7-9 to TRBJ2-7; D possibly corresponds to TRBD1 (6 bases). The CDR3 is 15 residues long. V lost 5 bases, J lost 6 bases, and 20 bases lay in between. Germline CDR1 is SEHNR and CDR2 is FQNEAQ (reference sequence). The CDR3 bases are TGTGCCAGCAGCCAGGCCCAGGGGCGGACCCTCGAGCAGTACTTC. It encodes CASSQAQGRTLEQYF.

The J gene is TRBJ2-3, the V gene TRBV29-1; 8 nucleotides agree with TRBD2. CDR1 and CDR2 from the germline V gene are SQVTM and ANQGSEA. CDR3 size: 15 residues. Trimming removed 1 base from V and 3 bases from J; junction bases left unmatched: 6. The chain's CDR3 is CSVEARGGRTDTQYF. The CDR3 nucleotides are TGCAGCGTTGAAGCCCGGGGGGGGCGGACAGATACGCAGTATTTT.

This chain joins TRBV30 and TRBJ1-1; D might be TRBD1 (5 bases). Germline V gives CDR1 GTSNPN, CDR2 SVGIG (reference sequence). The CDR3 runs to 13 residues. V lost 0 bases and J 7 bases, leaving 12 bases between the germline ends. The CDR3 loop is CAWSVSRVDEAFF. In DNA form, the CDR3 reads TGTGCCTGGAGTGTCTCCAGGGTGGATGAAGCTTTCTTT.

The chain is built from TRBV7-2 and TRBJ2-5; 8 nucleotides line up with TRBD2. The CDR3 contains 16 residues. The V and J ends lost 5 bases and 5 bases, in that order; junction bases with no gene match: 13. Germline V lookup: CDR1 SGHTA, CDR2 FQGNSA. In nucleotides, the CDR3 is TGTGCCAGCAGCCCCCACGGGAGGGTTTCGGGTGAGACCCAGTACTTC. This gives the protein CASSPHGRVSGETQYF.